Sequencing of this TCR beta chain was carried out in a study of cytomegalovirus exposure and HLA in healthy donors. The PCR employed 60 Vbeta primers together with 13 Jbeta primers. Per the authors' pipeline: As a later analysis found, there were 60 million to 90 million unique TCR beta chains, of which 8.5 million to 13 million were shared. Sequenced by immunoSEQ multiplex PCR; TCRdb stores in-frame clones only, minus some. The DNA gave D and trimming, while V, J and clone size come from that table. The sample lists some 120,000 clones, roughly 74% occurring once. On this clone: What it recognizes is unknown.

CDR1 SGHAT and CDR2 FQNNGV come from the germline V gene. This CDR3 comprises 17 residues. Trimming stripped 4 bases from V and 2 bases from J, with 18 bases between. Broader study findings: Cytomegalovirus association was assigned to approximately 160 TCR beta chains.

This clonotype originated in a woman aged 45 to 65 in good health and CMV-seropositive. Sequencing was carried out using PBMCs. V and J are TRBV11-2 and TRBJ1-5, with a tentative D call TRBD1 (5 bases). The CDR3 is CASSSTAGTVGNQPQHF. CDR3 sequence (DNA): TGTGCCAGCAGCTCGACGGCCGGGACTGTCGGCAATCAGCCCCAGCATTTT.